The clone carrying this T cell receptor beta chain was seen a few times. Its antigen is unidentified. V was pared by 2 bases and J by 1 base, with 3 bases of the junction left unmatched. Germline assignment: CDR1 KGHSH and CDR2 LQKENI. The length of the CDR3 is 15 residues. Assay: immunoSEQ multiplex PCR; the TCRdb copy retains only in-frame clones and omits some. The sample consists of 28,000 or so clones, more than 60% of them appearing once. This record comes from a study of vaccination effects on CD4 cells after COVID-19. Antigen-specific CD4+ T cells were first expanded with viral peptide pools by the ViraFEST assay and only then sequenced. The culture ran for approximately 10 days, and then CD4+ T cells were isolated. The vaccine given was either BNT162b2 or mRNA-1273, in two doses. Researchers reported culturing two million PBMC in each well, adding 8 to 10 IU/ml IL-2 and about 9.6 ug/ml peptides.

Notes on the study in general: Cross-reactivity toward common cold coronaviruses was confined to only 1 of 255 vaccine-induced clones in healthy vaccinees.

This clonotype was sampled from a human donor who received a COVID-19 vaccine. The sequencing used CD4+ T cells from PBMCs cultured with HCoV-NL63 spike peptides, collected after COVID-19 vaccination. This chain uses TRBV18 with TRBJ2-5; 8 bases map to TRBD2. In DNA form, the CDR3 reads TGTGCCAGCTCACCAATAGCGGGGAGCCAAGAGACCCAGTACTTC. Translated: CASSPIAGSQETQYF.